This T cell receptor (beta chain) emerged from a study of control samples from healthy donors and cancer patients. The data were produced by immunoSEQ multiplex PCR, yet TCRdb's version contains in-frame clones alone and is incomplete. The sample gives around 150,000 clones, around 94% of which show up once; about 15% is in the top ten. The CDR3 length is 15 residues. The TCR originated in a man in his sixties with colorectal cancer. The sequencing sample was made of PBMCs. V gene TRBV7-5 combines with J gene TRBJ1-2. TRBV7-5 is annotated as a pseudogene. The CDR3 DNA follows: TGTGCCAGAAGCTTTCCCCGGGGGGGGAACTATGGCTACACCTTC. It is translated as CARSFPRGGNYGYTF.